These 3 T cell receptor beta chains were all obtained from the same sample, sequenced in a study of Tregs in tolerant kidney transplant recipients. Produced via immunoSEQ multiplex PCR; TCRdb's table is partial and in-frame only. The sample carries tens of thousands of clones, approximately 93% recorded once. Mixed chimerism was transient after nonmyeloablative marrow transplants from related graft donors. This material consisted of CD4+ T cells from blood (PBMCs), taken 12 months after the transplant. The receptors were sampled from a human patient who received a combined kidney and bone marrow transplant. Some T cells may be provided by the graft donor.

The J gene is TRBJ2-7, the V gene TRBV2; D remains unclear. The CDR3 consists of 11 residues. Trimming left V 4 bases short and J 3 bases short, with 4 bases between. Germline CDR1 SNHLY, CDR2 FYNNEI. The DNA of the CDR3 is TGTGCCAGCAGTGGAGGCTACGAGCAGTACTTC. Translating gives CASSGGYEQYF.

CDR3 loop: CASSLETGGLETQYF. The CDR3 nucleotides read TGCGCCAGCAGCTTGGAGACAGGGGGCTTGGAGACCCAGTACTTC. The chain couples TRBV5-1 to TRBJ2-5; 10 nucleotides match TRBD1. There are 15 residues in the CDR3. Losses at the gene ends were 0 bases for V and 5 bases for J; bases not matched to a gene: 4. Germline V gene lookup returns CDR1 SGHRS and CDR2 YFSETQ.

The J gene is TRBJ2-7, the V gene TRBV10-2, with TRBD2 matching 13 bases. Unmatched junction bases numbered 17, after V lost 8 bases and J lost 4 bases. Per the germline V gene, CDR1 is WSHSY and CDR2 is SAAADI. The CDR3 extends over 18 amino acids. CDR3 in amino acids: CASLKGPGLAGVTYEQYF. The CDR3 region has the DNA TGCGCCAGCCTAAAGGGCCCCGGACTAGCGGGAGTTACGTACGAGCAGTACTTC.